One TCR beta chain is described in this entry. What it binds is unknown. This entry comes from a study of cytomegalovirus exposure and HLA in healthy donors. Study-level findings and limits: Confirmation was obtained in vitro that a few CMV-associated chains are specific for CMV antigens. TCR beta chains numbering some 160 were designated cytomegalovirus-associated.

In germline, CDR1 is ENHRY, CDR2 SYGVKD. Trimming removed 10 bases from V and 1 base from J, with 13 bases in between. The CDR3 length is 13 residues. Produced via immunoSEQ multiplex PCR; TCRdb's table is partial and in-frame only. The sample lists approximately 100,000 clones; roughly nine tenths were seen once. This chain links TRBV10-3 with TRBJ1-1; D not certain. The receptor's source is a woman aged 18-35 years in good health and CMV-seropositive. Sequenced: PBMCs. CDR3 nucleotides: TGTGCCACCCAGGATCCCGGGAACACTGAAGCTTTCTTT. It yields the protein CATQDPGNTEAFF.